This TCR beta chain comes out of a study of cytomegalovirus exposure and HLA in healthy donors (dated by TCRdb to between 2016 and 2019). For the study in its entirety: A later analysis indicated that the 90 to 150 validation repertoires were generated on the platform also employed for the 670 or so repertoires of the first cohort. The study aimed to test whether signatures of past pathogen exposure could be identified by cataloging public T cell receptors. A separate validation cohort of 100 to 150 different subjects was used in addition to the roughly 700-subject first cohort. The study combined high-throughput TCR immunosequencing, statistical association of individual TCRs with disease status, and machine learning to predict cytomegalovirus infection status.

The CDR3 covers 18 residues, taking in both the cysteine and the phenylalanine. The DNA shown is the 54-base CDR3, in frame from base 1. Between the V and J ends, shortened by 4 bases and 0 bases respectively, the junction contains 20 bases. As encoded in the germline V gene, CDR1 is SGHRS while CDR2 is YFSETQ. Library preparation was by the immunoSEQ multiplex PCR assay. As for the authors' bioinformatics: A statistical classification framework was developed to diagnose cytomegalovirus status using the catalog of TCR beta chain sequences. This is the immuneACCESS table as TCRdb keeps it, with only in-frame sequences that have V and J called. A part of the clones is gone; compared with another copy, unresolved V genes explain less than half, and the rest is unexplained. V, J and clone size derive from that table, while D and trimming were established from the DNA sequence. The sample table shows 55,000 to 75,000 clones, and around 96% are seen once. 1.4% of the sample goes to the ten largest clones.

Separate from the roughly 630-subject first cohort, the validation cohort of 120 subjects was the group to which the donors belonged. The full study reports these points: In vitro tests confirmed that a few of the cytomegalovirus-associated TCR beta chains recognize cytomegalovirus antigens. While some public TCRs were present in many individuals, most TCR sequences turned up only very rarely across donors. Cytomegalovirus status was reported to be diagnosed by the classifier with high specificity and sensitivity in both the original and validation cohorts. A later analysis had no HLA typing for the validation cohort, so co-occurrence there was scored across all 120 repertoires. The authors suggested that the approach could potentially be generalized to other disease states and immunological phenotypes. Of the cluster scores, 90% to 95% were above 0 in a later analysis, which found that TCRs clustered in the first cohort also tended to co-occur in the approximately 130 validation repertoires. A total of 164 TCR beta chains were listed by the study as associated with cytomegalovirus.

On this clone: Its antigen has not been determined. Per-base quality was not reported, and no clone a single base away is much larger than it.

The TCR originated in a young man in good health and CMV-seropositive. The V and J segments used are TRBV5-1 and TRBJ2-1; TRBD1 is a possible D gene, resting on 5 matching bases. The sequenced material came from PBMCs. The DNA is TGCGCCAGCAGCCCGGCCAGGGCCAGTGTCAACTCCTACAATGAGCAGTTCTTC. It codes for CASSPARASVNSYNEQFF.